These 9 T cell receptor beta chains originate from one sample sequenced in a study of shared clonotypes between healthy human individuals. The repertoire was sequenced with immunoSEQ multiplex PCR; TCRdb's copy has only in-frame clones and lacks some. The sample has approximately 720,000 clones; about 91% are singletons. Naive CD8 cells comprised CD45RO-negative, CCR7-positively selected cells, excluding terminally differentiated effector memory CD45RA+ cells. The sample consisted of naive CD8+ T cells sorted from blood. These receptors were taken from a young man in good health.

The chain carries TRBV28 and TRBJ2-7; 7 bases fit TRBD1. This CDR3 region has 14 residues. With V trimmed by 3 bases and J by 3 bases, 5 bases remained unmatched. Germline V gene sequence: CDR1 MDHEN, CDR2 SYDVKM. CDR3 in amino acids: CASSFGTENYEQYF. The DNA for the CDR3 is TGTGCCAGCAGTTTCGGGACAGAAAACTACGAGCAGTACTTC. The full variable domain, in which reference TRBV28 and TRBJ2-7 provide the parts outside the CDR3, is DVKVTQSSRYLVKRTGEKVFLECVQDMDHENMFWYRQDPGLGLRLIYFSYDVKMKEKGDIPEGYSVSREKKERFSLILESASTNQTSMYLCASSFGTENYEQYFGPGTRLTVT.

The chain couples TRBV7-6 to TRBJ2-1; 10 positions match TRBD2. After removal of 2 bases from V and 7 bases from J, the junction contained 11 bases not matched to a gene. The CDR3 is 17 residues long. CDR1 and CDR2 (germline): SGHVS, FNYEAQ. The CDR3 sequence is CASSLTPSGSRDNEQFF. In DNA, the CDR3 is TGTGCCAGCAGCTTAACTCCTAGCGGGAGTCGGGATAATGAGCAGTTCTTC.

The gene calls are TRBV5-4 and TRBJ2-7; D not resolved. This CDR3 spans 11 amino acids. Germline V gene sequence: CDR1 SGHNT, CDR2 YYREEE (reference sequence). Trimming left V 8 bases short and J 6 bases short, with 12 bases between. This CDR3 is CARSPSVEQYF. CDR3 DNA: TGTGCCAGAAGCCCGTCTGTCGAGCAGTACTTC.

The J gene is TRBJ2-5, the V gene TRBV6-5, with 7 bases matching TRBD2. Germline V lookup: CDR1 MNHEY, CDR2 SVGAGI. The trim removed 2 bases at V and 1 base at J, leaving 4 bases unmatched. This CDR3 has 15 amino acids. CDR3 in DNA: TGTGCCAGCAGTTACGGAGCGGGGATCCAAGAGACCCAGTACTTC. Translated, it gives CASSYGAGIQETQYF.

This clone came up once. The V call is TRBV19, the J call TRBJ2-1, with TRBD2 identical over 10 bases. After removal of 5 bases from V and 8 bases from J, the junction contained 6 bases not matched to a gene. The CDR3 runs to 14 residues. Germline loops: CDR1 LNHDA, CDR2 SQIVND (reference sequence). CDR3 nucleotide sequence: TGTGCCAGTAGTCGGTCTAGCGGGAGCTATGAGCAGTTCTTC. Its translation is CASSRSSGSYEQFF. Full variable domain (outside the CDR3, taken from reference TRBV19 and TRBJ2-1): DGGITQSPKYLFRKEGQNVTLSCEQNLNHDAMYWYRQDPGQGLRLIYYSQIVNDFQKGDIAEGYSVSREKKESFPLTVTSAQKNPTAFYLCASSRSSGSYEQFFGPGTRLTVL.

A single count supports this clone. This rearrangement joins TRBV15 to TRBJ2-1; TRBD1 might be the D (5 bases). The ends were cut back, 5 bases at V and 3 bases at J, with 11 bases in the middle. From germline, CDR1 is LNHNV and CDR2 YYDKDF (reference sequence). The CDR3 loop spans 14 amino acids. CDR3 amino acids: CATSGSRVYNEQFF. Written as DNA, the CDR3 is TGTGCCACCAGCGGCTCCAGGGTCTACAATGAGCAGTTCTTC.

The chain combines TRBV7-9 with TRBJ2-7, with 12 nucleotides matching TRBD2. CDR1 SEHNR and CDR2 FQNEAQ come from the germline V gene (reference sequence). This CDR3 is built from 14 residues. V lost 5 bases and J lost 6; bases outside the gene matches: 5. In DNA form, the CDR3 reads TGTGCCAGCAGCCCGGGACTAGCGGGCTTCGAGCAGTACTTC. Protein: CASSPGLAGFEQYF.

The gene calls are TRBV27 and TRBJ2-1; D call uncertain. The V and J ends lost 2 bases and 4 bases respectively, with 15 bases between them. Germline V gene data show CDR1 as MNHEY and CDR2 as SMNVEV (reference sequence). The CDR3 sequence is 16 residues long. The CDR3 loop reads CASSLVAGNLYNEQFF. The CDR3 DNA reads TGTGCCAGCAGTTTAGTAGCAGGAAACTTATACAATGAGCAGTTCTTC.

The chain uses TRBV6-9 and TRBJ1-1; tentatively, D is TRBD1 (6 bases). Germline-derived CDR1 and CDR2 are MNHGY and SVAAGI. The CDR3 is 15 residues long. Trimming took off 3 bases at V and 5 bases at J, with 16 bases between the two ends. The CDR3 spells CASSYSNQGNTEAFF. The CDR3 DNA reads TGTGCCAGCAGTTACTCGAACCAGGGGAATACTGAAGCTTTCTTT.